This paragraph covers one T cell receptor (beta chain) sequence. The antigen remains unidentified. This entry comes from a study of memory CD4+ T cells and cytomegalovirus serostatus. Findings and caveats of the study: About 40% of the roughly 160 known CMV-associated TCRbeta sequences appeared in CD4+ memory.

The sort gate was single viable CD3+CD4+CD8-CD45RO+ cells for memory CD4+ T cells. Here immunoSEQ multiplex PCR was the method, and the copy in TCRdb shows in-frame clones only, minus some. This table holds 45,000 to 70,000 clones, approximately 82% found once. The germline gives CDR1 LGHNA, CDR2 YNFKEQ. V lost 0 bases and J lost 6; bases outside the gene matches: 8. CDR3 length: 16 residues. The genes are TRBV4-2 and TRBJ2-1; 7 nucleotides agree with TRBD2. This clonotype was obtained from an adult in good health and CMV-seronegative. Some clones in this sample may be carry-over from other donors' samples. Sequenced sample: memory CD4+ T cells from blood. The CDR3 sequence: CASSQDRREWSNEQFF. The CDR3 DNA follows: TGTGCCAGCAGCCAAGATAGGCGGGAGTGGAGCAATGAGCAGTTCTTC.